These 5 T cell receptor beta chains were sequenced from one sample in a study of T cells after posttransplantation cyclophosphamide. Profiling relied on immunoSEQ multiplex PCR, and the TCRdb table lists in-frame clones only, not all of them. The data contain tens of thousands of clones, approximately 98% of them singletons. Cells defined as naive were viable CD3+CD4+ or CD3+CD8+ and CCR7+CD45RA+CD45RO-CD95-CD27+CD28+. Material for sequencing was naive CD4+ T cells sorted from PBMCs. These receptor sequences come from a man aged 45 to 65 in good health, CMV-negative, and a related stem cell transplant donor.

This sequence joins TRBV7-3 and TRBJ1-6; D gene uncertain. The CDR3 spans 12 residues. Looked up from germline, CDR1 is SGHTA and CDR2 is FQGTGA. The germline V and J ends were trimmed by 5 bases and 6 bases, with 5 bases remaining between them. The CDR3 sequence is CASSASNSPLHF. The CDR3 bases are TGTGCCAGCAGCGCTAGTAATTCACCCCTCCACTTT. Variable domain in full (rest from reference TRBV7-3 and TRBJ1-6): GAGVSQTPSNKVTEKGKYVELRCDPISGHTALYWYRQSLGQGPEFLIYFQGTGAADDSGLPNDRFFAVRPEGSVSTLKIQRTERGDSAVYLCASSASNSPLHFGNGTRLTVT.

The chain links TRBV21-1 to TRBJ2-7; the table's TRBD2 call for D was not verified on the DNA. TRBV21-1 is a recognized pseudogene. The CDR3 is 18 amino acids. The CDR3 here is CASSKLRTSGGAPYEQYF. Written as DNA, the CDR3 is TGTGCCAGCAGCAAACTTAGGACTAGCGGGGGGGCTCCGTACGAGCAGTACTTC.

This rearrangement joins TRBV18 to TRBJ2-3, with TRBD2 matching over 7 bases. The germline V gene has CDR1 KGHSH and CDR2 LQKENI. Trimming at V came to 3 bases and at J to 2 bases, leaving 5 bases not matched to a gene. The CDR3 sequence is 15 residues long. The CDR3 sequence is CASSPRLASTDTQYF. In DNA form, the CDR3 reads TGTGCCAGCTCACCGAGACTAGCCTCCACAGATACGCAGTATTTT.

This chain connects TRBV5-6 to TRBJ2-2, with 14 bases lining up with TRBD2. This CDR3 spans 16 amino acids. CDR1 SGHDT and CDR2 YYEEEE come from the germline V gene. The V segment lost 2 bases and the J segment 6 bases; nucleotides outside the gene matches: 3. The CDR3 sequence: CASSFGTSGSSGELFF. CDR3 DNA sequence: TGTGCCAGCAGCTTTGGGACTAGCGGGAGCTCCGGGGAGCTGTTTTTT.

The rearrangement uses TRBV18 and TRBJ2-1, with TRBD2 as a possible D gene (5 bases). V was clipped by 1 base and J by 9 bases, with 10 bases between them. This CDR3 comprises 13 residues. In germline, CDR1 is KGHSH, CDR2 LQKENI. CDR3 DNA: TGTGCCAGCTCACCACTACAAGCGGCTGAGCAGTTCTTC. It is translated as CASSPLQAAEQFF.